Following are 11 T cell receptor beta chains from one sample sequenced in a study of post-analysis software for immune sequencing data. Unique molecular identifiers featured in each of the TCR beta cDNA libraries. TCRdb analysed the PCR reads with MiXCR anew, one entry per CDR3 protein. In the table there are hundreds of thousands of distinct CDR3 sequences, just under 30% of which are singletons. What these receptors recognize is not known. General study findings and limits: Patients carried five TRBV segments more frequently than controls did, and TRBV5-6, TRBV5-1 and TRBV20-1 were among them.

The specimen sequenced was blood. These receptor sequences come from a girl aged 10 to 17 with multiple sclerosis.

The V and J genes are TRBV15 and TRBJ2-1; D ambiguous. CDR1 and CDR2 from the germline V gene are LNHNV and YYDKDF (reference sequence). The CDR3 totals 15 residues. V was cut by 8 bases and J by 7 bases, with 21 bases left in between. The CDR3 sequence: CATSLGKGVQNEQFF. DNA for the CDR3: TGTGCCACCTCTCTCGGAAAAGGAGTCCAGAATGAGCAGTTCTTC.

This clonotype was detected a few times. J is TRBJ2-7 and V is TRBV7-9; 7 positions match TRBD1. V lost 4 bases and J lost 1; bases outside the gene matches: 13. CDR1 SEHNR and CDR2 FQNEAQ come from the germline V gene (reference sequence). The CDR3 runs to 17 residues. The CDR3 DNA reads TGTGCCAGCAGCTCGACCGACCGGGACAGTAGTTCCTACGAGCAGTACTTC. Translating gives CASSSTDRDSSSYEQYF.

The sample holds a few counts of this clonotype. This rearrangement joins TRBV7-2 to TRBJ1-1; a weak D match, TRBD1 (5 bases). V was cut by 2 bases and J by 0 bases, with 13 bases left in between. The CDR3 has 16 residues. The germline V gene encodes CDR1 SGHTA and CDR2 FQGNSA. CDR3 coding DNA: TGTGCCAGCAGCTTACCATCCCGGGGGATGAACACTGAAGCTTTCTTT. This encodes CASSLPSRGMNTEAFF.

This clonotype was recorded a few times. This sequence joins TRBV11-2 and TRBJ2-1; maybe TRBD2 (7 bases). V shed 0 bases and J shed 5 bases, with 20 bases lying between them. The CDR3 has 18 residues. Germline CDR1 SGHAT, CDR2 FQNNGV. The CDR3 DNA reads TGTGCCAGCAGCTTAGAATTGGTGTGGGGGGGCGCACACAATGAGCAGTTCTTC. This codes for CASSLELVWGGAHNEQFF.

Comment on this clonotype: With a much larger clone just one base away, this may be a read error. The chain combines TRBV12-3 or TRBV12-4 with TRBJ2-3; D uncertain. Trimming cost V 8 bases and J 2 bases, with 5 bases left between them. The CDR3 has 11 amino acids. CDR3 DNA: TGTGCCAGCGCCTACACAGATACGCAGTATTTT. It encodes CASAYTDTQYF.

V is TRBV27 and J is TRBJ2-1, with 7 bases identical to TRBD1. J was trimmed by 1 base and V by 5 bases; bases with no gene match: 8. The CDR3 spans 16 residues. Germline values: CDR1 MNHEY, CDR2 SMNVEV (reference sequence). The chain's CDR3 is CASSVNRGGSYNEQFF. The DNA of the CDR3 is TGTGCCAGCAGTGTAAACAGGGGTGGTTCCTACAATGAGCAGTTCTTC.

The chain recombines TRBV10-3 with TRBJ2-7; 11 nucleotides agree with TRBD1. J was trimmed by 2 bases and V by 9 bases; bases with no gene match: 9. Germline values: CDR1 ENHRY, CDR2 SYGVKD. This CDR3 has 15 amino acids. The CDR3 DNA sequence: TGTGCCATGGCCGTGGGACAGGGGGGGCCCTACGAGCAGTACTTC. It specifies CAMAVGQGGPYEQYF.

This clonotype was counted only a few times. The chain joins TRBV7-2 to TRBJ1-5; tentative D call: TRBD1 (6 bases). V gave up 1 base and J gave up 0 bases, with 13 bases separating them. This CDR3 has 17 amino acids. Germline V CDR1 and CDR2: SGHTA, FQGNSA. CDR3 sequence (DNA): TGTGCCAGCAGCTTAGTATTGGGGGCTGATAGCAATCAGCCCCAGCATTTT. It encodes CASSLVLGADSNQPQHF. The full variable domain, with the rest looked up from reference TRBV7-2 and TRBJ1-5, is GAGVSQSPSNKVTEKGKDVELRCDPISGHTALYWYRQSLGQGLEFLIYFQGNSAPDKSGLPSDRFSAERTGGSVSTLTIQRTQQEDSAVYLCASSLVLGADSNQPQHFGDGTRLSIL.

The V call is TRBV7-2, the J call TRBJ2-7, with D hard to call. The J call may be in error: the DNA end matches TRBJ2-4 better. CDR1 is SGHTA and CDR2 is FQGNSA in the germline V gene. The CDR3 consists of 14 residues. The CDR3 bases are TGTGCCAGCAGCTTAGACTGGGCGCCAAACATTCAGTACTTC. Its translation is CASSLDWAPNIQYF.

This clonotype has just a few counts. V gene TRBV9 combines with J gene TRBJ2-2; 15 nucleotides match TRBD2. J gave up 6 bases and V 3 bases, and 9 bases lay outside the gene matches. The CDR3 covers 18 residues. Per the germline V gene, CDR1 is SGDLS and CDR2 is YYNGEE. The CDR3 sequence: CASSGTSGRALISGELFF. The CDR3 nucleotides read TGTGCCAGCAGCGGGACTAGCGGGAGGGCCTTGATATCCGGGGAGCTGTTTTTT.

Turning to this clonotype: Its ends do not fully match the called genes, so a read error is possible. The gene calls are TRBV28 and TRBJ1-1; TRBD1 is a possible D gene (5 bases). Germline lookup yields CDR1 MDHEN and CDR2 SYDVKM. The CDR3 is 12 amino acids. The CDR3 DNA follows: TGTGCCAGCACCTGGGGGAACACCGAAGCTTTCTTT. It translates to CASTWGNTEAFF.